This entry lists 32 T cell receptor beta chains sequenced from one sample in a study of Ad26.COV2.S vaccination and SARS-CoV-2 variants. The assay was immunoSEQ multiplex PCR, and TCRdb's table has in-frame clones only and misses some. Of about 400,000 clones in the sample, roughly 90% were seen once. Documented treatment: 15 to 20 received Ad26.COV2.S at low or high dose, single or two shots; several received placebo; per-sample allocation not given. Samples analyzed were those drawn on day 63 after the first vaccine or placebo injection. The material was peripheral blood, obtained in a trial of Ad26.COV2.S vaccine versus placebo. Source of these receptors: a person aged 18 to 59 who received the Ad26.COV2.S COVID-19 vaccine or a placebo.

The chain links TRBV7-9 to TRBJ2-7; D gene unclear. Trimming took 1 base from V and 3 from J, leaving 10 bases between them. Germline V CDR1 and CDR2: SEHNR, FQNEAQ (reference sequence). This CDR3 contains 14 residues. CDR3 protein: CASSLEGVFYEQYF. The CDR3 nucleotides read TGTGCCAGCAGCTTAGAAGGAGTCTTCTACGAGCAGTACTTC.

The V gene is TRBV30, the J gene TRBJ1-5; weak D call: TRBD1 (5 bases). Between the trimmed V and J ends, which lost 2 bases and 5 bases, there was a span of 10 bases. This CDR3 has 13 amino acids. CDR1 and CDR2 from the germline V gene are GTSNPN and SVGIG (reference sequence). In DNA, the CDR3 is TGTGCCTGGAGTATACAGGACCATCAGCCCCAGCATTTT. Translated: CAWSIQDHQPQHF.

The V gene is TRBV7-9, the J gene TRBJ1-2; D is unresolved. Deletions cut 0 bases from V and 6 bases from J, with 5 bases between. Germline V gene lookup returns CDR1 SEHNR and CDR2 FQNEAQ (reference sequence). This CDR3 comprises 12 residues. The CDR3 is CASSLATNGYTF. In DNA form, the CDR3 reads TGTGCCAGCAGCTTAGCGACTAATGGCTACACCTTC.

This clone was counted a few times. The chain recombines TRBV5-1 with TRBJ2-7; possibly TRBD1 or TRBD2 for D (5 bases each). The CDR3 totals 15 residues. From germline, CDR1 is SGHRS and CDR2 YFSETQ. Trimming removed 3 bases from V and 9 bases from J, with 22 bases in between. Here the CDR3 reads CASSSGPRSNGVQYF. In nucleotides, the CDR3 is TGCGCCAGCAGCTCAGGGCCTCGCTCAAACGGGGTGCAGTACTTC. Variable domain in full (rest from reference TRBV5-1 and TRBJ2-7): KAGVTQTPRYLIKTRGQQVTLSCSPISGHRSVSWYQQTPGQGLQFLFEYFSETQRNKGNFPGRFSGRQFSNSRSEMNVSTLELGDSALYLCASSSGPRSNGVQYFGPGTRLTVT.

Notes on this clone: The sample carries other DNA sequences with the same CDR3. The CDR3 is CASSVVGGNTGELFF. CDR3 sequence (DNA): TGTGCCAGCAGCGTAGTGGGGGGGAACACCGGGGAGCTGTTTTTT. The chain uses TRBV9 and TRBJ2-2, with D maybe TRBD2 (6 bases). Germline lookup yields CDR1 SGDLS and CDR2 YYNGEE. V was cut by 0 bases and J by 1 base, with 7 bases left in between. The CDR3 covers 15 residues.

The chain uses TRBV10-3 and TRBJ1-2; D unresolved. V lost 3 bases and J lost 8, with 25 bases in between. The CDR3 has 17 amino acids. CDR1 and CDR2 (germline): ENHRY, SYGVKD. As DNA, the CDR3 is TGTGCCATCAGTGATAGGAGGCAGGACCTCCTTTCGAGGGGCTACACCTTC. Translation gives CAISDRRQDLLSRGYTF.

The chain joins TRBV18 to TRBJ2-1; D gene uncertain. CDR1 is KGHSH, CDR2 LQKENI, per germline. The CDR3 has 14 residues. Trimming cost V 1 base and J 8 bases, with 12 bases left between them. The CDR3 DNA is TGTGCCAGCTCACCACTCTTCTTGGGCGATGAGCAGTTCTTC. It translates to CASSPLFLGDEQFF.

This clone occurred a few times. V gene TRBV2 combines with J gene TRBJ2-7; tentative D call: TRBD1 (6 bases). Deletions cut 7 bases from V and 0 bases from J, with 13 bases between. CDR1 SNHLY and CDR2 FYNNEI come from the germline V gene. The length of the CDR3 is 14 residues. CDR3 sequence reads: CASKQGKISYEQYF. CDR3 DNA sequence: TGTGCCAGCAAGCAGGGGAAGATCTCCTACGAGCAGTACTTC.

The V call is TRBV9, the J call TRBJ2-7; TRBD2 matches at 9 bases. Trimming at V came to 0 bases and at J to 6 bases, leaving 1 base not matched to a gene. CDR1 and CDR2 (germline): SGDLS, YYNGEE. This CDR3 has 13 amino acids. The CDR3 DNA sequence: TGTGCCAGCAGCGTAGGACTAGCGGTCGAGCAGTACTTC. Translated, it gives CASSVGLAVEQYF. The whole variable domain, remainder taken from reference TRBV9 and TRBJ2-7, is DSGVTQTPKHLITATGQRVTLRCSPRSGDLSVYWYQQSLDQGLQFLIQYYNGEERAKGNILERFSAQQFPDLHSELNLSSLELGDSALYFCASSVGLAVEQYFGPGTRLTVT.

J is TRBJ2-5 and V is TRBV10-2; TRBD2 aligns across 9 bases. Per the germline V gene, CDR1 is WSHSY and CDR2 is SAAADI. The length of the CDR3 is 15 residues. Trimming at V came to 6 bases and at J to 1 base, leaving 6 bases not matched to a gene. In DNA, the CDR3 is TGCGCCAGCAGGTCGAGCGGGGGGCCCCAAGAGACCCAGTACTTC. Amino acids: CASRSSGGPQETQYF.

CDR3 sequence (DNA): TGTGCCAGCAGTTTTTTGTTAGAAAAACTGTTTTTT. Translation: CASSFLLEKLFF. The chain couples TRBV12-3 or TRBV12-4 to TRBJ1-4; D is uncertain. The V and J ends lost 3 bases and 8 bases respectively, with 7 bases between them. The CDR3 is 12 residues long.

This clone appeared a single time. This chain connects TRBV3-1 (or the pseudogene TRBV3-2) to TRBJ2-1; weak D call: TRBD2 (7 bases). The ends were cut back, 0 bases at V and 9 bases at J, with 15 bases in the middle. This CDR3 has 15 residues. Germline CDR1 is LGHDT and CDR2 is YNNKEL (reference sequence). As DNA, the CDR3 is TGTGCCAGCAGCCAAGACCGGGGGGCATACGGTGAGCAGTTCTTC. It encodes CASSQDRGAYGEQFF.

The chain's CDR3 is CASSLGTSEYTDTQYF. The CDR3 DNA reads as TGTGCCAGCAGCTTGGGTACTAGCGAGTACACAGATACGCAGTATTTT. This chain links TRBV5-8 with TRBJ2-3; 7 nucleotides match TRBD2. The CDR3 consists of 16 residues. With 0 bases clipped from V and 2 bases from J, the junction kept 6 bases outside the gene matches. Germline V lookup: CDR1 SGHTS, CDR2 YDEGEE.

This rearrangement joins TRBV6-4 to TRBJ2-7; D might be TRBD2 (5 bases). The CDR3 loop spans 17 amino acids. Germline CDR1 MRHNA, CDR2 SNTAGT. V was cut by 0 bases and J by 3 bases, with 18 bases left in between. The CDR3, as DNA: TGTGCCAGCAGTGACTCAGAGGGTCAGCAGTTCTTCTACGAGCAGTACTTC. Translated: CASSDSEGQQFFYEQYF.

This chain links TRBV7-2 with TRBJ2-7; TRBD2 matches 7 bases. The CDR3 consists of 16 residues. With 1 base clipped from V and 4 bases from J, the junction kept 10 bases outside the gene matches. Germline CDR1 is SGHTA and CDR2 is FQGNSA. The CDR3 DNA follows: TGTGCCAGCAGCTTAGGTCCGAGAGCGGGGATTTACGAGCAGTACTTC. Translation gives CASSLGPRAGIYEQYF.

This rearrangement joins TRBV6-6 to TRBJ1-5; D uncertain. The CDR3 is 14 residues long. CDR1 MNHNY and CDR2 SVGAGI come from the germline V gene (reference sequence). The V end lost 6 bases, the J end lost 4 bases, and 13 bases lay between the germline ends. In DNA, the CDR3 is TGTGCCAGCAGATCAACAATTATTAATCAGCCCCAGCATTTT. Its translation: CASRSTIINQPQHF.

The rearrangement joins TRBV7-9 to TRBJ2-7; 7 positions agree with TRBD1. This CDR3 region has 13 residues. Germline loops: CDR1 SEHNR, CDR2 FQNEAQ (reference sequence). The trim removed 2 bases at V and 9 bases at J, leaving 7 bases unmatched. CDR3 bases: TGTGCCAGCAGCTTAACACAGGGGAAAGTGCAGTACTTC. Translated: CASSLTQGKVQYF.

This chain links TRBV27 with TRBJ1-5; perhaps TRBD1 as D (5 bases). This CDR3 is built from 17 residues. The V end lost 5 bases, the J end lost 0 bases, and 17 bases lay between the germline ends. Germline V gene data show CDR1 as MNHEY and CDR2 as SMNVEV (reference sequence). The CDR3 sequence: CASSPAGTFNSNQPQHF. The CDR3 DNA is TGTGCCAGCAGTCCCGCCGGGACCTTTAATAGCAATCAGCCCCAGCATTTT.

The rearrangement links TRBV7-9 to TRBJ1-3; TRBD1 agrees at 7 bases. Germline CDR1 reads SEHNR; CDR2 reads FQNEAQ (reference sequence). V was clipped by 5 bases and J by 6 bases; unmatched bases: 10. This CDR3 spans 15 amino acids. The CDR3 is CASSRRQGRENTIYF. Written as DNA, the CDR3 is TGTGCCAGCAGCCGACGACAGGGTCGGGAAAACACCATATATTTT.

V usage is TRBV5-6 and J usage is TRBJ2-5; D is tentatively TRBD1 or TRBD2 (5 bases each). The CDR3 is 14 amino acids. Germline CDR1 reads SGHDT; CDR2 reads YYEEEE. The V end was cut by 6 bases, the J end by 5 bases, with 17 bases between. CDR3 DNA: TGTGCCAGCACTACGGTGAGGGGCTGGGAGACCCAGTACTTC. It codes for CASTTVRGWETQYF.

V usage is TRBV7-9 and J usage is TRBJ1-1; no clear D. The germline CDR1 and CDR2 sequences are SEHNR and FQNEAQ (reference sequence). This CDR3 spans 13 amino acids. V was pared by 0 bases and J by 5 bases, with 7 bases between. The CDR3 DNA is TGTGCCAGCAGCTTAGCCCCAGGAACTGAAGCTTTCTTT. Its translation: CASSLAPGTEAFF.

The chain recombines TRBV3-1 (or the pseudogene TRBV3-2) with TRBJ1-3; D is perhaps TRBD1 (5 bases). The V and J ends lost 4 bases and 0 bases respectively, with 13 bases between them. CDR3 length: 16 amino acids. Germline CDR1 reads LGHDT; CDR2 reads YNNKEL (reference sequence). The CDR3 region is CASSPLSRDSGNTIYF. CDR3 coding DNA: TGTGCCAGCAGCCCCCTTTCCAGGGACTCTGGAAACACCATATATTTT.

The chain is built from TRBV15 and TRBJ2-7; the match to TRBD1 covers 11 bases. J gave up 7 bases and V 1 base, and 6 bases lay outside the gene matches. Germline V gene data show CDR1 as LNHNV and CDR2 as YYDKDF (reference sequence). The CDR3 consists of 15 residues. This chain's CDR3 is CATSRGGQGAGEQYF. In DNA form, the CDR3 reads TGTGCCACCAGCAGAGGCGGACAGGGGGCGGGGGAGCAGTACTTC. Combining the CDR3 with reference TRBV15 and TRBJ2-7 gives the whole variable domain DAMVIQNPRYQVTQFGKPVTLSCSQTLNHNVMYWYQQKSSQAPKLLFHYYDKDFNNEADTPDNFQSRRPNTSFCFLDIRSPGLGDTAMYLCATSRGGQGAGEQYFGPGTRLTVT.

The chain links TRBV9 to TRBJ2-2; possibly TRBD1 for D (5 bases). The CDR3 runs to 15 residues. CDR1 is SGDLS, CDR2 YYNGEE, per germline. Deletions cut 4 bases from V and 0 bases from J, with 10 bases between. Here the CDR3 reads CASSLRTTNTGELFF. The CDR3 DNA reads TGTGCCAGCAGCTTGAGGACAACGAACACCGGGGAGCTGTTTTTT.

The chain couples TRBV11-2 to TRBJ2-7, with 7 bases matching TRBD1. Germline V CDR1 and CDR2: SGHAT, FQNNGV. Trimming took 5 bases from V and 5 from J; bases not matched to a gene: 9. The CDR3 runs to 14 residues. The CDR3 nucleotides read TGTGCCAGCAGCCCCGGGACAGTCGACAACGAGCAGTACTTC. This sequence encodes CASSPGTVDNEQYF.

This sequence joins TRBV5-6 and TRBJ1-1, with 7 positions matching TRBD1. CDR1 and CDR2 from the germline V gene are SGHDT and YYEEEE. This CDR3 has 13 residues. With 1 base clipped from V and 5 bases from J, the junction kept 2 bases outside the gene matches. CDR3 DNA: TGTGCCAGCAGCTTGCAGGGGGTGACTGAAGCTTTCTTT. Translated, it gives CASSLQGVTEAFF.

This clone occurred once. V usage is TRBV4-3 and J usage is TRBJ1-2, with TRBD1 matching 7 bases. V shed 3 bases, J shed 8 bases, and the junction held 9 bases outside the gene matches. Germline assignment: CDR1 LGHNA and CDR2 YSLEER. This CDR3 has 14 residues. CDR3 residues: CASSHGTESSGYTF. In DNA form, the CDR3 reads TGCGCCAGCAGCCACGGGACAGAGTCGTCCGGCTACACCTTC.

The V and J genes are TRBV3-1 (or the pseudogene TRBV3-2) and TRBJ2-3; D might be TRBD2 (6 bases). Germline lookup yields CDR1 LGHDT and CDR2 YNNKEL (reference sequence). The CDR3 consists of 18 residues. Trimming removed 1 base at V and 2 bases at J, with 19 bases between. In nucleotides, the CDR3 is TGTGCCAGCAGCCAAGTGGTCGGGGGTCTTAGTCCCACAGATACGCAGTATTTT. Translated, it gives CASSQVVGGLSPTDTQYF.

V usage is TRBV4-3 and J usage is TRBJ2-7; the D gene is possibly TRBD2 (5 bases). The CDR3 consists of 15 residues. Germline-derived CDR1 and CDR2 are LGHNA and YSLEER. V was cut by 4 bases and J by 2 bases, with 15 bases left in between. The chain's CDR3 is CASSLEMRAPYEQYF. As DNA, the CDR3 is TGCGCCAGCAGCCTCGAGATGCGGGCCCCCTACGAGCAGTACTTC.

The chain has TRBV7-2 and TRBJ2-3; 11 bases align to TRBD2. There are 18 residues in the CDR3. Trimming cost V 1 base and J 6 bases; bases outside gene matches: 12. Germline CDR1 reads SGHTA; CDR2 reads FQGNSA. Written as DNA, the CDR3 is TGTGCCAGCAGCTTAGGTGGAGTAGCGGGGGGGCGTGGTGATACGCAGTATTTT. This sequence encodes CASSLGGVAGGRGDTQYF.

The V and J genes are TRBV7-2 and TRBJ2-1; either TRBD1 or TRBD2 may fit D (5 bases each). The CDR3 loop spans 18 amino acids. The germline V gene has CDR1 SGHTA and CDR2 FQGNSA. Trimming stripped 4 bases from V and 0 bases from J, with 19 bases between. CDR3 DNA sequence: TGTGCCAGCAGCTCCCGATGCCCGGGACCCAGCTCCTACAATGAGCAGTTCTTC. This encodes CASSSRCPGPSSYNEQFF.

In DNA form, the CDR3 reads TGTGCCAGCAGTTTATCGAGCCCAGGGAATGAAAAACTGTTTTTT. It is translated as CASSLSSPGNEKLFF. The chain uses TRBV27 and TRBJ1-4; possible D gene TRBD1, 5 bases. V dropped 0 bases and J dropped 5 bases, with 10 bases sitting between them. Germline V CDR1 and CDR2: MNHEY, SMNVEV (reference sequence). The CDR3 loop spans 15 amino acids. Full variable domain (missing parts from reference TRBV27 and TRBJ1-4): EAQVTQNPRYLITVTGKKLTVTCSQNMNHEYMSWYRQDPGLGLRQIYYSMNVEVTDKGDVPEGYKVSRKEKRNFPLILESPSPNQTSLYFCASSLSSPGNEKLFFGSGTQLSVL.